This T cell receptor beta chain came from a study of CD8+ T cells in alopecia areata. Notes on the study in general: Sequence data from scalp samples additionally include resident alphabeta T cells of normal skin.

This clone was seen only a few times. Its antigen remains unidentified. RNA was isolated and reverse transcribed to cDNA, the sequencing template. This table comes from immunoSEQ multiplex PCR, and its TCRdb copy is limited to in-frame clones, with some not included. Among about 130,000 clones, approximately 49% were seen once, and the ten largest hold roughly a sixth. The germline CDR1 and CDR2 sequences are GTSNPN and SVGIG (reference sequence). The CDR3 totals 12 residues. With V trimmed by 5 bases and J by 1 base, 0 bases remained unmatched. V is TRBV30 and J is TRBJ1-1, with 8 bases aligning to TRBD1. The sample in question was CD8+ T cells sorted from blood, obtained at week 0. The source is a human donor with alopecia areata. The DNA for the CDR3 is TGTGCCTGGGGACAGGGGAACACTGAAGCTTTCTTT. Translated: CAWGQGNTEAFF.